The sequence of this T cell receptor beta chain was determined in a study of PD-1 blockade in classical Hodgkin lymphoma. Overall study results and limits: Reported findings placed baseline TCR diversity lower in newly diagnosed patients (compared with healthy donors). Newly diagnosed and completely responding patients shared comparable baseline diversity.

Using immunoSEQ multiplex PCR, the repertoire was profiled, and TCRdb retains in-frame clones only, with some absent. In the table there are roughly 150,000 clones, around 84% of which are singletons. Relapses following autologous stem cell transplantation were seen in all patients, with brentuximab vedotin exposure varying. This clone was counted only a few times. Its target is not known. The CDR3 contains 15 residues. Germline V gives CDR1 SGHAT, CDR2 FQNNGV. V trimming: 5 bases; J trimming: 8 bases; junction bases outside the gene matches: 12. The source is a human donor with classical Hodgkin lymphoma. The sample in question was peripheral blood mononuclear cells (PBMCs), obtained before the second cycle of nivolumab. The chain links TRBV11-2 to TRBJ1-2, with 9 bases lining up with TRBD1. CDR3 loop: CASSPTLQGAGGYTF. The CDR3 nucleotides are TGTGCCAGCAGCCCAACCCTACAGGGGGCAGGAGGCTACACCTTC.